Below, one T cell receptor (beta chain) is given with its context. This clone showed up just once. Its antigen remains undetermined. The input lacks base qualities; no much larger clone sits a single base away. The germline V gene yields MGHRA for CDR1 and YSYEKL for CDR2. A distance of 13 bases separates the germline ends of V and J, which lose 3 bases and 3 bases respectively. The CDR3, from cysteine to phenylalanine, totals 15 residues. Of the read, only the CDR3 DNA is kept; its 45 bases are in frame from base 1. These data come from a study of shared clonotypes between healthy human individuals (dated by TCRdb to the early 2020s). For the wider study: The cohort included a few men and a couple of women between 18 and 49 years of age. For each donor, three plates each were used for CD4 naive and CD4 memory, two plates were used for CD8 naive, and one plate was used for CD8 memory. To estimate repertoire size and how much clonotype sharing occurs between individuals, the study deeply sequenced the blood TCR repertoires of about 5 healthy adults. To increase sequencing depth and limit assay-specific biases, different laboratories used diverse techniques to prepare libraries and sequence TCR repertoires. Between about 0.94 and 8.9 billion PBMCs per donor were obtained by leukapheresis.

CD8 naive samples consisted of CD45RO-negative cells that were positively selected for CCR7, yielding a CD45RA+CCR7+ population without TemRA cells. Donors were healthy HIV-negative adults with no recently reported acute infections or vaccinations. Only Caucasian adults living in Nashville, Tennessee, USA were represented among the donors. Blood was collected by leukapheresis, and PBMCs were isolated by Ficoll-Histopaque density gradient centrifugation and then cryopreserved in liquid nitrogen vapor phase. Analytical flow cytometry was used to check the purity and quantity of every magnetically sorted T cell population. Each sorted fraction had its genomic DNA isolated and then quantified by UV absorbance on a Nanodrop 2000c. TCR CDR3 regions were amplified from genomic DNA by multiplex PCR using the deep immunoSEQ assay. Extracted genomic DNA from each cell subset was spread evenly across all wells of several immunoSEQ 96-well plates, with each plate serving as a replicate. Each replicate PCR for sorted subsets received about 210 ng genomic DNA, equal to roughly 30,000 T cell genomes. Purified libraries were measured with a Qubit 3.0 fluorometer, size-checked on a Bioanalyzer 2100, and measured again with the KAPA Library Quantification kit. Every immunoSEQ 96-well plate was sequenced on a separate single-read 150-cycle Illumina NextSeq 550 flow cell. In the source study's methods: The immunoSEQ output contained only junctional sequences without quality scores, so filtering could not match that applied to full-length reads. Sequences were annotated with PyIR, a Python wrapper for IgBLAST v1.9, and V/J genes and CDR3 were assigned using IMGT germline references. Reads were removed for weak V/J assignments (E-value above 1e-6), missing CDR3, stop codons, out-of-frame junctions, or ambiguous translated residues. V3J clonotypes were defined as sequences sharing an identical inferred V gene, J gene, and CDR3 amino acid sequence. Percentage overlap between repertoires was computed as shared unique clonotypes divided by the size of the smaller repertoire. RTK rarefaction, the Chao1 estimator, and Recon v2.1 estimates of unobserved clonotypes were used to assess repertoire richness. For all TCRbeta clonotypes obtained by the gDNA method from a few donors, generation probabilities were computed with OLGA. TCRdb stores this immuneACCESS table with in-frame sequences only. Part of the clones is absent; in the studies checked, under half of the shortfall reflects unresolved V genes, and no reason is known for the rest. That table gives V, J and clone size, and the DNA gave D and trimming. The sample table lists about 2 million clones, about 95% of them with a count of one. The ten largest clonotypes hold around 1% of the sample.

General conclusions and limits of the study: Even with the large sequencing depth, rarefaction of the sorted-subset datasets indicated that sequencing was incomplete. Across a handful of donors, about 4.5% of naive CD4, approximately 3.6% of naive CD8, under 2.5% of memory CD4, and roughly 0.4% of memory CD8 clonotypes were shared. Clonotypes shared by all four sorted-subset donors showed higher generation probabilities than non-shared clonotypes. Because the study included a small number of donors, the genetic and exposure-history diversity represented was limited. Sampling was restricted to blood, and TCR repertoires in tissues likely differ from the TCR repertoires found in blood. Naive subsets generally had larger estimated clonotype richness than memory subsets did. Based on pairwise subsampling, the degree of clonotype sharing among donors was expected to be affected by sequencing depth.

This TCR came from a man in his late teens or twenties in good health. Recombination connected TRBV4-1 to TRBJ2-3; perhaps TRBD2 is the D gene, with 6 bases matching. Sequencing was carried out using naive CD8+ T cells sorted from blood. What this sample's cell subset or site label stands for: CD45RA+CCR7+. The sequenced DNA: TGCGCCAGCAGCCAGCGGGACTGGAGTACAGATACGCAGTATTTT. Translation gives CASSQRDWSTDTQYF.